The clone carrying this T cell receptor beta chain was counted only a few times. Germline lookup yields CDR1 SGHRS and CDR2 YFSETQ. The CDR3 consists of 17 residues. The germline V and J ends were trimmed by 1 base and 1 base, with 17 bases remaining between them. The data stem from a study of cytomegalovirus exposure and HLA in healthy donors. PCR involved 60 Vbeta and 13 Jbeta primers. The data were produced by immunoSEQ multiplex PCR, yet TCRdb's version contains in-frame clones alone and is incomplete. The sample has some 130,000 clones, about three quarters seen once. The chain joins TRBV5-1 to TRBJ1-1; perhaps TRBD1 as D (5 bases). The receptor comes from a man aged 50-60 years in good health and CMV-seropositive. Sequences were obtained from PBMCs. The CDR3 region is CASSLLPPGGANTEAFF. The CDR3 DNA reads TGCGCCAGCAGCTTGCTCCCCCCGGGAGGGGCGAACACTGAAGCTTTCTTT.